These 14 T cell receptor beta chains were sequenced from one sample in a study of control samples from healthy donors and cancer patients. TCRdb's table, derived via immunoSEQ multiplex PCR, lists solely in-frame clones and lacks some. The profile covers about 83,000 clones, with about nine tenths appearing a single time and approximately 18% taken by the ten largest. Sequencing input: blood. The receptor source for this set is a man between 45 and 60 years old in good health.

The chain joins TRBV6-5 to TRBJ1-1, with D perhaps matching TRBD1 (6 bases). V lost 8 bases and J lost 9, with 16 bases in between. Germline V gives CDR1 MNHEY, CDR2 SVGAGI. This CDR3 is 12 amino acids long. CDR3 region: CASRRTGQQAFF. For the CDR3, the DNA is TGTGCCAGCCGTCGAACCGGACAGCAAGCTTTCTTT.

The chain has TRBV6-5 and TRBJ2-7, with D tentatively TRBD2 (5 bases). The V end was cut by 7 bases, the J end by 1 base, with 14 bases between. CDR1 is MNHEY, CDR2 SVGAGI, per germline. CDR3 size: 14 residues. The CDR3 loop is CASTEGDGSYEQYF. In nucleotides, the CDR3 is TGTGCCAGCACCGAGGGAGATGGATCCTACGAGCAGTACTTC.

This sequence joins TRBV7-2 and TRBJ2-7; 7 nucleotides align to TRBD1. Germline V gene data show CDR1 as SGHTA and CDR2 as FQGNSA. The CDR3 runs 15 residues. V lost 3 bases and J lost 0; bases outside the gene matches: 5. In DNA form, the CDR3 reads TGTGCCAGCAGCTTTTGGAACAGGGGCTCCTACGAGCAGTACTTC. This translates into CASSFWNRGSYEQYF.

This chain links TRBV5-1 with TRBJ2-1; no clear D gene. Per the germline V gene, CDR1 is SGHRS and CDR2 is YFSETQ. CDR3 length equals 15 residues. V was cut by 0 bases and J by 0 bases, with 7 bases left in between. The CDR3 protein is CASSLGPSSYNEQFF. The DNA for the CDR3 is TGCGCCAGCAGCTTGGGCCCTAGCTCCTACAATGAGCAGTTCTTC.

The V gene is TRBV13, the J gene TRBJ2-3; 10 bases are shared with TRBD2. The CDR3 loop spans 21 amino acids. The germline V gene has CDR1 PRHDT and CDR2 FYEKMQ (reference sequence). V gave up 0 bases and J gave up 1 base; unmatched junction bases: 16. The chain's CDR3 is CASSLGLSSGGKKVGTDTQYF. CDR3 bases: TGTGCCAGCAGCTTAGGCCTAAGTAGCGGGGGGAAAAAGGTCGGCACAGATACGCAGTATTTT.

Here the CDR3 DNA reads TGTGCCTGGGCTGTCAGTAGGGGGGAGCTGTTTTTT. Translated, it gives CAWAVSRGELFF. This chain links TRBV30 with TRBJ2-2; D remains unclear. Trimming took 5 bases from V and 8 from J, leaving 12 bases between them. Germline loops: CDR1 GTSNPN, CDR2 SVGIG (reference sequence). The CDR3 totals 12 residues.

V gene TRBV5-8 combines with J gene TRBJ1-1; no firm D call. Germline V CDR1 and CDR2: SGHTS, YDEGEE. Trimming left V 0 bases short and J 1 base short, with 13 bases between. The CDR3 runs 16 residues. The CDR3 DNA reads TGTGCCAGCAGCTTGGCCGCGTCAAGACCGAACACTGAAGCTTTCTTT. It is translated as CASSLAASRPNTEAFF.

The chain recombines TRBV27 with TRBJ2-4, with D unclear. The CDR3 spans 13 residues. Trimming shortened V by 4 bases and J by 2 bases, and 6 bases separated the two germline ends. From germline, CDR1 is MNHEY and CDR2 SMNVEV (reference sequence). The chain's CDR3 is CASSSLSKNIQYF. As DNA, the CDR3 is TGTGCCAGCAGTTCCCTGTCCAAAAACATTCAGTACTTC.

This chain connects TRBV6-5 to TRBJ2-1, with TRBD2 identical over 10 bases. V gave up 3 bases and J gave up 7 bases; unmatched junction bases: 9. This CDR3 region has 16 residues. Germline loops: CDR1 MNHEY, CDR2 SVGAGI. The CDR3 loop is CASSYRVAGGWNEQFF. The CDR3 DNA reads as TGTGCCAGCAGTTATAGGGTAGCGGGGGGTTGGAATGAGCAGTTCTTC.

The chain carries TRBV5-6 and TRBJ1-3; 7 positions match TRBD1. The CDR3 has 15 residues. After removal of 4 bases from V and 2 bases from J, the junction contained 6 bases not matched to a gene. Germline CDR1 SGHDT, CDR2 YYEEEE. As DNA, the CDR3 is TGTGCCAGCAGCCCAACAGGGGAGGCTGGAAACACCATATATTTT. Its protein product is CASSPTGEAGNTIYF.

This rearrangement joins TRBV14 to TRBJ1-4; D remains unclear. Germline CDR1 SGHDN, CDR2 FVKESK. The CDR3 covers 13 residues. V was cut by 0 bases and J by 10 bases, with 9 bases left in between. This chain's CDR3 is CASSQDERLKLFF. As DNA, the CDR3 is TGTGCCAGCAGCCAAGATGAACGTCTAAAACTGTTTTTT. Full variable domain (rest looked up from reference TRBV14 and TRBJ1-4): EAGVTQFPSHSVIEKGQTVTLRCDPISGHDNLYWYRRVMGKEIKFLLHFVKESKQDESGMPNNRFLAERTGGTYSTLKVQPAELEDSGVYFCASSQDERLKLFFGSGTQLSVL.

V gene TRBV5-6 combines with J gene TRBJ1-5; unclear D gene. In germline, CDR1 is SGHDT, CDR2 YYEEEE. CDR3 length: 14 residues. Trimming removed 0 bases at V and 2 bases at J, with 6 bases between. The CDR3 spells CASSLALGNQPQHF. The CDR3 DNA reads as TGTGCCAGCAGCTTGGCCCTGGGCAATCAGCCCCAGCATTTT.

V and J are TRBV19 and TRBJ1-4, with D unclear. The V and J ends lost 6 bases and 7 bases respectively, with 6 bases between them. This CDR3 is 11 amino acids long. Germline values: CDR1 LNHDA, CDR2 SQIVND (reference sequence). CDR3: CASRDGEKLFF. CDR3 in DNA: TGTGCCAGTAGGGATGGTGAAAAACTGTTTTTT.

V usage is TRBV18 and J usage is TRBJ2-1; D tentatively fits TRBD1 or TRBD2 (6 bases each). The V gene's germline CDR1 is KGHSH and CDR2 LQKENI. V was cut by 5 bases and J by 0 bases, with 14 bases left in between. This CDR3 contains 16 residues. CDR3 protein: CASSAEGGSSYNEQFF. In DNA form, the CDR3 reads TGTGCCAGCTCAGCCGAGGGGGGAAGCTCCTACAATGAGCAGTTCTTC.